A single sample gave rise to the 18 T cell receptor beta chains below, sequenced in a study of beta chain features in type 1 diabetes. The entirety of the isolated RNA underwent reverse transcription, so expressed TCRB transcripts were sequenced. The repertoire was sequenced with immunoSEQ multiplex PCR; TCRdb's copy has only in-frame clones and lacks some. The sample includes approximately 140,000 clones, about 9.7% of them seen just once. Material for sequencing was central memory CD4+ T cells from blood. All receptors derive from a woman in her 40s in good health.

This clone was found a few times. The gene calls are TRBV5-1 and TRBJ2-5; unclear D gene. The CDR3 spans 14 residues. Germline CDR1 and CDR2: SGHRS and YFSETQ. The V end was cut by 1 base, the J end by 1 base, with 8 bases between. The CDR3 DNA reads as TGCGCCAGCAGCTTGTATGAGTCCCAAGAGACCCAGTACTTC. As protein: CASSLYESQETQYF.

The V call is TRBV5-6, the J call TRBJ1-2, with TRBD1 matching over 8 bases. The CDR3 loop spans 13 amino acids. J was trimmed by 7 bases and V by 6 bases; bases with no gene match: 8. Germline V gives CDR1 SGHDT, CDR2 YYEEEE. Written as DNA, the CDR3 is TGTGCCAGCAACTTACAGGGGGTGGTTGGCTACACCTTC. It encodes CASNLQGVVGYTF.

The chain combines TRBV6-4 with TRBJ2-3, with D maybe TRBD1 (6 bases). The CDR3 contains 16 residues. V was shortened by 3 bases and J by 5 bases, with 18 bases between the two germline ends. Germline V lookup: CDR1 MRHNA, CDR2 SNTAGT. The CDR3 DNA is TGTGCCAGCAGTGAATCCGGGACAAATCGGGTAGATACGCAGTATTTT. This sequence encodes CASSESGTNRVDTQYF.

This clone was recorded a few times. One end of the junction is discordant with germline, which a read error may explain. The chain links TRBV7-2 to TRBJ2-7, with a tentative D call TRBD1 (5 bases). The CDR3 runs to 16 residues. Germline CDR1 SGHTA, CDR2 FQGNSA. CDR3 protein: CASSLGRGMGQTTHHF. DNA of the CDR3: TGTGCCAGCAGCTTAGGACGCGGAATGGGGCAGACAACCCACCACTTC.

The chain joins TRBV18 to TRBJ1-2, with D tentatively TRBD1 (6 bases). This CDR3 spans 12 amino acids. The V end lost 6 bases, the J end lost 6 bases, and 11 bases lay between the germline ends. Germline V gives CDR1 KGHSH, CDR2 LQKENI. The CDR3 region has the DNA TGTGCCAGCTCTGAACAGGGCGATGGCTACACCTTC. Translation: CASSEQGDGYTF. Using reference TRBV18 and TRBJ1-2 for the parts outside the CDR3, the full variable domain is NAGVMQNPRHLVRRRGQEARLRCSPMKGHSHVYWYRQLPEEGLKFMVYLQKENIIDESGMPKERFSAEFPKEGPSILRIQQVVRGDSAAYFCASSEQGDGYTFGSGTRLTVV.

The rearrangement links TRBV29-1 to TRBJ2-1; D is possibly TRBD2 (7 bases). Germline V lookup: CDR1 SQVTM, CDR2 ANQGSEA. CDR3 length: 15 amino acids. V was cut by 1 base and J by 2 bases, with 12 bases left in between. CDR3 residues: CSVEAGGGAYNEQFF. The CDR3 DNA is TGCAGCGTTGAAGCGGGCGGGGGCGCCTACAATGAGCAGTTCTTC.

This clone was seen more than once but under ten times. The rearrangement joins TRBV7-2 to TRBJ1-6, with TRBD1 matching 7 bases. After removal of 2 bases from V and 6 bases from J, the junction contained 4 bases not matched to a gene. Germline loops: CDR1 SGHTA, CDR2 FQGNSA. CDR3 length equals 15 residues. The CDR3: CASSLKTGSNSPLHF. The DNA for the CDR3 is TGTGCCAGCAGCTTAAAGACAGGGTCTAATTCACCCCTCCACTTT.

Only a few counts were recorded for this clone. V usage is TRBV4-2 and J usage is TRBJ2-5, with D maybe TRBD1 (6 bases). The CDR3 spans 17 residues. V was clipped by 0 bases and J by 3 bases, with 17 bases between them. From germline, CDR1 is LGHNA and CDR2 YNFKEQ. Here the CDR3 DNA reads TGTGCCAGCAGCCAAGAGCGCCAGGGGTCGGGGAAAGAGACCCAGTACTTC. Translating gives CASSQERQGSGKETQYF.

The chain combines TRBV27 with TRBJ2-5, with a weak D call TRBD2 (5 bases). The CDR3 sequence is 13 residues long. Germline CDR1 and CDR2: MNHEY and SMNVEV (reference sequence). V lost 4 bases to trimming and J lost 5 bases, with 11 bases between them. The chain's CDR3 is CASSYRGWETQYF. The CDR3 coding sequence is TGTGCCAGCAGTTACCGGGGTTGGGAGACCCAGTACTTC.

This sequence joins TRBV18 and TRBJ2-3; TRBD2 matches at 8 bases. The germline V gene has CDR1 KGHSH and CDR2 LQKENI. V lost 4 bases and J lost 3; bases outside the gene matches: 6. This CDR3 has 15 residues. DNA for the CDR3: TGTGCCAGCTCACGCGGGTTAGCGGGGACAGATACGCAGTATTTT. Translating it yields CASSRGLAGTDTQYF.

The chain employs TRBV10-2 and TRBJ1-3; D not resolved. Germline V lookup: CDR1 WSHSY, CDR2 SAAADI. The V and J ends lost 3 bases and 0 bases respectively, with 3 bases between them. This CDR3 has 13 residues. The DNA of the CDR3 is TGCGCCAGCAGTGAACACTCTGGAAACACCATATATTTT. This translates into CASSEHSGNTIYF.

This clone was seen only a few times. The chain is built from TRBV19 and TRBJ1-5; 7 nucleotides agree with TRBD1. The germline gives CDR1 LNHDA, CDR2 SQIVND (reference sequence). After removal of 0 bases from V and 5 bases from J, the junction contained 4 bases not matched to a gene. CDR3 length equals 15 residues. The CDR3 spells CASSIEGGKDQPQHF. In nucleotides, the CDR3 is TGTGCCAGTAGTATAGAAGGGGGCAAAGATCAGCCCCAGCATTTT.

Written as DNA, the CDR3 is TGTGCCAGCAGCTACAGGGCAGCGGATAATTCACCCCTCCACTTT. Amino acid sequence: CASSYRAADNSPLHF. The chain combines TRBV6-4 with TRBJ1-6; D possibly corresponds to TRBD1 (6 bases). Trimming cost V 6 bases and J 5 bases, with 14 bases left between them. The CDR3 covers 15 residues. Germline V gene data show CDR1 as MRHNA and CDR2 as SNTAGT.

In this sample, this clone turned up a few times. The chain couples TRBV18 to TRBJ1-4; D is uncertain. The CDR3 has 13 residues. Germline V gene data show CDR1 as KGHSH and CDR2 as LQKENI. The V and J ends lost 0 bases and 10 bases respectively, with 9 bases between them. In nucleotides, the CDR3 is TGTGCCAGCTCACCACCCGGGGAGGGAAAACTGTTTTTT. It specifies CASSPPGEGKLFF. Using reference TRBV18 and TRBJ1-4 for the parts outside the CDR3, the full variable domain is NAGVMQNPRHLVRRRGQEARLRCSPMKGHSHVYWYRQLPEEGLKFMVYLQKENIIDESGMPKERFSAEFPKEGPSILRIQQVVRGDSAAYFCASSPPGEGKLFFGSGTQLSVL.

The CDR3 region is CASSPQGNQPQHF. The CDR3 DNA is TGTGCCAGTAGCCCGCAGGGCAATCAGCCCCAGCATTTT. The genes are TRBV19 and TRBJ1-5; the D is unclear. CDR1 LNHDA and CDR2 SQIVND come from the germline V gene (reference sequence). V lost 6 bases, J lost 2 bases, and 8 bases lay in between. The CDR3 extends over 13 amino acids.

This clone has more than one count but fewer than ten. The chain uses TRBV9 and TRBJ2-3; TRBD1 might be the D (6 bases). Trimming removed 5 bases from V and 6 bases from J, with 7 bases in between. Germline assignment: CDR1 SGDLS and CDR2 YYNGEE. This CDR3 has 11 amino acids. The CDR3 reads CASRGADTQYF. The CDR3 nucleotides read TGTGCCAGCAGGGGGGCGGATACGCAGTATTTT. Filled out from reference TRBV9 and TRBJ2-3, the complete variable domain reads DSGVTQTPKHLITATGQRVTLRCSPRSGDLSVYWYQQSLDQGLQFLIQYYNGEERAKGNILERFSAQQFPDLHSELNLSSLELGDSALYFCASRGADTQYFGPGTRLTVL.

This clone has a handful of counts. The rearrangement joins TRBV29-1 to TRBJ1-3; D gene ambiguous. CDR1 is SQVTM and CDR2 is ANQGSEA in the germline V gene. The CDR3 consists of 15 residues. Trimming took 4 bases from V and 1 from J, leaving 14 bases between them. The CDR3 DNA is TGCAGCGTTGCTATGACACATTCTTCTGGAAACACCATATATTTT. It translates to CSVAMTHSSGNTIYF. Full variable domain (missing parts from reference TRBV29-1 and TRBJ1-3): SAVISQKPSRDICQRGTSLTIQCQVDSQVTMMFWYRQQPGQSLTLIATANQGSEATYESGFVIDKFPISRPNLTFSTLTVSNMSPEDSSIYLCSVAMTHSSGNTIYFGEGSWLTVV.

This clone was seen more than once but under ten times. The chain joins TRBV7-9 to TRBJ2-4; no clear D. This CDR3 contains 13 residues. V dropped 5 bases and J dropped 6 bases, with 11 bases sitting between them. The V gene's germline CDR1 is SEHNR and CDR2 FQNEAQ (reference sequence). This chain's CDR3 is CASSESTANIQYF. The CDR3 bases are TGTGCCAGCAGCGAAAGCACTGCAAACATTCAGTACTTC. The variable domain in full, completed from reference TRBV7-9 and TRBJ2-4, reads DTGVSQNPRHKITKRGQNVTFRCDPISEHNRLYWYRQTLGQGPEFLTYFQNEAQLEKSRLLSDRFSAERPKGSFSTLEIQRTEQGDSAMYLCASSESTANIQYFGAGTRLSVL.